This T cell receptor beta chain was profiled in a study of T cell responses to AZD1222 COVID-19 vaccine. TCRdb's copy holds only in-frame clones and misses some; the assay was immunoSEQ multiplex PCR. The data show some 140,000 clones, over 85% seen once. The CDR3 runs 16 residues. Looked up from germline, CDR1 is MNHEY and CDR2 is SVGEGT. V shed 4 bases and J shed 6 bases, with 19 bases lying between them. This material consisted of peripheral blood, taken on day 0 of AZD1222 vaccination. The chain joins TRBV6-2 or TRBV6-3 to TRBJ1-5; D is possibly TRBD1 (6 bases). The clonotype originates from an adult in good health. The CDR3: CASSFTTLQGRQPQHF. DNA of the CDR3: TGTGCCAGCAGTTTCACCACCCTTCAGGGGCGTCAGCCCCAGCATTTT.